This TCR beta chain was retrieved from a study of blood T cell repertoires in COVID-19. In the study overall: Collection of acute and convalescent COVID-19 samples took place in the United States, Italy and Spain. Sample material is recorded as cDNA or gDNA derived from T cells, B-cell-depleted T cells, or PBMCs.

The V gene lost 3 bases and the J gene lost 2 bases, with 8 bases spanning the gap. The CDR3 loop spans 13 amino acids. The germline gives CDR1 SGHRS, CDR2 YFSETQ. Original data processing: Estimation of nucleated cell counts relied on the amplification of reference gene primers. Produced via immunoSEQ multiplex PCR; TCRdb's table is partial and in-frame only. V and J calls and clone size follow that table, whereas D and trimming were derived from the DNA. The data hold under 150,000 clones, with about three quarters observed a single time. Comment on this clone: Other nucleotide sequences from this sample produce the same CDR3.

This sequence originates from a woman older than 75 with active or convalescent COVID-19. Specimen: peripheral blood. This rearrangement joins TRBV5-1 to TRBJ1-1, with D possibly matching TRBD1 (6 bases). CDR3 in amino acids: CASSSQGNTEAFF. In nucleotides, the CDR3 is TGCGCCAGCAGCTCACAGGGAAACACTGAAGCTTTCTTT.